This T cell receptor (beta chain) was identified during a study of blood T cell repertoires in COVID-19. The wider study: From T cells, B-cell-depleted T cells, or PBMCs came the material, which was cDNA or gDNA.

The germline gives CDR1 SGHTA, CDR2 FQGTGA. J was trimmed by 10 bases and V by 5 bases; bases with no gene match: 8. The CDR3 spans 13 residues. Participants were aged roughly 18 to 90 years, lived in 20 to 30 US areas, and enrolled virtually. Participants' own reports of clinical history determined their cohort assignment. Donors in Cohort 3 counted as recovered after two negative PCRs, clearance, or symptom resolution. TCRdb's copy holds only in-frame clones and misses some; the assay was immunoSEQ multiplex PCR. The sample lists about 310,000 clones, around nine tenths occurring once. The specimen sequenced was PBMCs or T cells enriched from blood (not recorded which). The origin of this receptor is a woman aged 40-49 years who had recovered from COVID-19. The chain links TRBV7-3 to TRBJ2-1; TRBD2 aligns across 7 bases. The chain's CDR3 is CASSPRGSVEQFF. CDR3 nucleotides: TGTGCCAGCAGCCCCCGCGGGAGCGTGGAGCAGTTCTTC.